The present entry profiles one T cell receptor beta chain with its context. The antigen is unknown. The data were taken from a study of cytomegalovirus exposure and HLA in healthy donors. Study observations and caveats: The study recorded more than 150 TCR beta chains that were cytomegalovirus-associated. The number of N-insertions in an Asian-associated ancestry cluster was reportedly below the roughly 700-donor mean in a later analysis. TRBV6-2, TRBV6-3 and other indistinguishable V segments were excluded.

There are 15 residues in the CDR3. Germline V lookup: CDR1 SGHTA, CDR2 FQGTGA. Trimming took 5 bases from V and 0 from J, leaving 10 bases between them. The PCR contained 60 Vbeta and 13 Jbeta primers. Data came from immunoSEQ multiplex PCR; TCRdb stores just in-frame clones and leaves some out. The sample shows about 140,000 clones, about 80% of them seen only once. This receptor was taken from a woman aged 40-49 years in good health and CMV-seronegative. This chain links TRBV7-3 with TRBJ2-2; no reliable D call. Sample: PBMCs. The CDR3: CASSQQFANTGELFF. CDR3 coding DNA: TGTGCCAGCAGCCAACAGTTCGCGAACACCGGGGAGCTGTTTTTT.